The 22 T cell receptor beta chains presented below share a single source sample, sequenced in a study of vaccination effects on CD4 cells after COVID-19. Their recognized antigens are unknown. CD4+ T cells specific for antigen were expanded with viral peptide pools by the ViraFEST assay before sequencing. Investigators separated out CD4+ T cells once around 10 days of culture had passed. Two-dose BNT162b2 or mRNA-1273 vaccination was given to participants. Assay used: immunoSEQ multiplex PCR; TCRdb lists only in-frame clones, some missing. The repertoire has roughly 70,000 clones, around four fifths of them found once; the top ten carry around 0.95%. The specimen comprised CD4+ T cells from PBMCs cultured with HCoV-OC43 spike peptides, sampled after COVID-19 vaccination. Subset given: HCoV-OC43 spike overlapping peptide pool stimulation. These receptors were taken from a human donor who received a COVID-19 vaccine.

The genes are TRBV7-9 and TRBJ1-5, with D unclear. V lost 5 bases, J lost 0 bases, and 8 bases lay in between. CDR1 is SEHNR, CDR2 FQNEAQ, per germline (reference sequence). This CDR3 region has 14 residues. CDR3 nucleotides: TGTGCCAGCAGCGCGGAAAATAGCAATCAGCCCCAGCATTTT. Encoded protein: CASSAENSNQPQHF.

The gene calls are TRBV4-1 and TRBJ1-1; D not resolved. Germline assignment: CDR1 MGHRA and CDR2 YSYEKL. CDR3 size: 14 residues. The V and J ends lost 4 bases and 0 bases respectively, with 9 bases between them. CDR3 loop: CASSPPDMNTEAFF. The CDR3 nucleotides read TGCGCCAGCAGCCCCCCAGATATGAACACTGAAGCTTTCTTT.

This chain uses TRBV5-5 with TRBJ2-5; 13 bases map to TRBD2. In germline, CDR1 is SGHKS, CDR2 YYEKEE (reference sequence). The CDR3 length is 17 residues. V lost 4 bases and J lost 7; bases outside the gene matches: 13. The DNA of the CDR3 is TGTGCCAGCAGCCCGACTAGCGGGGGGTTCACGGGGGGGACCCAGTACTTC. Protein sequence: CASSPTSGGFTGGTQYF.

The rearrangement links TRBV6-5 to TRBJ1-2; 7 bases align to TRBD1. The CDR3 length is 14 residues. The germline V gene has CDR1 MNHEY and CDR2 SVGAGI. V shed 4 bases, J shed 0 bases, and the junction held 2 bases outside the gene matches. This chain's CDR3 is CASSSTGANYGYTF. The CDR3 coding sequence is TGTGCCAGCAGTTCCACAGGGGCTAACTATGGCTACACCTTC.

This clone has a handful of counts. This chain connects TRBV6-5 to TRBJ1-6, with 7 bases aligning to TRBD1. CDR1 and CDR2 from the germline V gene are MNHEY and SVGAGI. The CDR3 is made up of 14 amino acids. The J segment lost 8 bases and the V segment lost 7 bases, leaving 8 bases of the junction unmatched. Here the CDR3 reads CASTLDRADSPLHF. The CDR3, as DNA: TGTGCCAGCACCTTAGACAGGGCCGATTCACCCCTCCACTTT.

The chain employs TRBV18 and TRBJ2-3; the D is unclear. The CDR3 is made up of 16 amino acids. V dropped 1 base and J dropped 2 bases, with 13 bases sitting between them. The germline V gene has CDR1 KGHSH and CDR2 LQKENI. CDR3 residues: CASSPLSRSFTDTQYF. CDR3 coding DNA: TGTGCCAGCTCACCACTTTCCAGGTCATTCACAGATACGCAGTATTTT. The full variable domain, rest sourced from reference TRBV18 and TRBJ2-3, is NAGVMQNPRHLVRRRGQEARLRCSPMKGHSHVYWYRQLPEEGLKFMVYLQKENIIDESGMPKERFSAEFPKEGPSILRIQQVVRGDSAAYFCASSPLSRSFTDTQYFGPGTRLTVL.

This sequence joins TRBV6-5 and TRBJ2-7, with D tentatively TRBD1 (6 bases). Trimming removed 9 bases from V and 0 bases from J, with 18 bases in between. CDR1 is MNHEY, CDR2 SVGAGI, per germline. This CDR3 has 15 residues. The CDR3 is CASRARDTYSYEQYV. The DNA of the CDR3 is TGTGCCAGTAGAGCCCGGGACACGTACTCCTACGAGCAGTACGTC.

V and J are TRBV15 and TRBJ2-5, with TRBD2 matching over 7 bases. The V segment lost 1 base and the J segment 5 bases; nucleotides outside the gene matches: 7. Germline V gene data show CDR1 as LNHNV and CDR2 as YYDKDF (reference sequence). The CDR3 is 15 amino acids. Here the CDR3 DNA reads TGTGCCACCAGCAGAGCTCGCTTCGGGGGGGAGACCCAGTACTTC. Encoded protein: CATSRARFGGETQYF.

This rearrangement joins TRBV27 to TRBJ2-3; maybe TRBD2 (6 bases). V gave up 8 bases and J gave up 0 bases, with 15 bases separating them. This CDR3 comprises 15 residues. The germline V gene encodes CDR1 MNHEY and CDR2 SMNVEV (reference sequence). The CDR3 sequence: CASQIGLLSTDTQYF. CDR3 bases: TGTGCCAGCCAAATCGGACTACTTAGCACAGATACGCAGTATTTT.

This clone was seen a few times. This rearrangement joins TRBV7-2 to TRBJ2-3, with a tentative D call TRBD2 (6 bases). CDR3 size: 16 residues. Trimming shortened V by 5 bases and J by 0 bases, and 15 bases separated the two germline ends. The germline gives CDR1 SGHTA, CDR2 FQGNSA. In DNA form, the CDR3 reads TGTGCCAGCAGCCCCCTAGGAGGGGCTAGCACAGATACGCAGTATTTT. Encoded protein: CASSPLGGASTDTQYF.

This chain uses TRBV7-2 with TRBJ2-6; D is undetermined. CDR3 length: 16 amino acids. The V gene lost 1 base and the J gene lost 0 bases, with 7 bases spanning the gap. CDR1 is SGHTA, CDR2 FQGNSA, per germline. The CDR3 is CASSLDVSSGANVLTF. Written as DNA, the CDR3 is TGTGCCAGCAGCTTAGATGTGAGCTCTGGGGCCAACGTCCTGACTTTC.

V is TRBV4-1 and J is TRBJ2-5; D ambiguous. The CDR3 is 14 amino acids. V shed 2 bases and J shed 2 bases, with 9 bases lying between them. Germline V gives CDR1 MGHRA, CDR2 YSYEKL. The CDR3 sequence: CASSQPGRQETQYF. DNA of the CDR3: TGCGCCAGCAGCCAACCGGGCAGGCAAGAGACCCAGTACTTC.

As for this clone: Sequence at one end of the junction differs from germline and may be a read error. The chain joins TRBV6-2 or TRBV6-3 to TRBJ1-2, with a weak D call TRBD1 (6 bases). Germline lookup yields CDR1 MNHEY and CDR2 SVGEGT. This CDR3 region has 12 residues. CDR3 sequence: CASSFRGYGYIF. The CDR3 DNA reads TGTGCCAGCAGTTTCAGGGGCTATGGCTACATCTTC.

In this sample, this clone turned up a few times. This chain connects TRBV27 to TRBJ2-2; the match to TRBD1 covers 8 bases. There are 16 residues in the CDR3. Trimming took 4 bases from V and 5 from J; bases not matched to a gene: 9. From germline, CDR1 is MNHEY and CDR2 SMNVEV (reference sequence). The CDR3 DNA follows: TGTGCCAGCAGTTCTGGACAGGGTGCTGTAACCGGGGAGCTGTTTTTT. This translates into CASSSGQGAVTGELFF.

This clone has just a few counts. The genes are TRBV5-1 and TRBJ1-5, with TRBD1 as a possible D gene (6 bases). V lost 0 bases to trimming and J lost 7 bases, with 20 bases between them. The germline V gene encodes CDR1 SGHRS and CDR2 YFSETQ. The CDR3 contains 17 residues. The CDR3 spells CASSLAGRTETGQPQHF. CDR3 sequence (DNA): TGCGCCAGCAGCTTGGCCGGCAGGACAGAGACGGGCCAGCCCCAGCATTTT.

The chain is built from TRBV3-1 (or the pseudogene TRBV3-2) and TRBJ1-6; 8 nucleotides align to TRBD1. The CDR3 runs to 14 residues. Losses at the gene ends were 3 bases for V and 10 bases for J; bases not matched to a gene: 5. The germline gives CDR1 LGHDT, CDR2 YNNKEL (reference sequence). The DNA for the CDR3 is TGTGCCAGCAGCCATCAGACAGGGGAATCACCCCTCCACTTT. It encodes CASSHQTGESPLHF.

The V gene is TRBV12-3 or TRBV12-4, the J gene TRBJ1-5; no clear D gene. CDR3 length: 11 amino acids. The ends were cut back, 1 base at V and 10 bases at J, with 5 bases in the middle. In DNA, the CDR3 is TGTGCCAGCAGTTTAGAGGGCCCCCAGCATTTT. Residues: CASSLEGPQHF.

The chain couples TRBV4-1 to TRBJ1-1, with D unclear. Germline V gives CDR1 MGHRA, CDR2 YSYEKL. The CDR3 has 16 amino acids. V was trimmed by 0 bases and J by 1 base, leaving 12 bases between them. For the CDR3, the DNA is TGCGCCAGCAGCCAAGATCTAGGAACCGGGAACACTGAAGCTTTCTTT. Its protein is CASSQDLGTGNTEAFF.

This clone turned up a few times. The chain has TRBV10-1 and TRBJ1-1, with a weak D call TRBD1 (6 bases). The length of the CDR3 is 14 residues. V lost 4 bases, J lost 0 bases, and 9 bases lay in between. In germline, CDR1 is WNHNN, CDR2 SYGVQD (reference sequence). CDR3 bases: TGCGCCAGCAGTGGGGACACGATGAACACTGAAGCTTTCTTT. Protein sequence: CASSGDTMNTEAFF.

The rearrangement links TRBV4-3 to TRBJ2-5; D perhaps matches TRBD2 (7 bases). Trimming shortened V by 0 bases and J by 5 bases, and 10 bases separated the two germline ends. The CDR3 sequence is 14 residues long. CDR1 and CDR2 from the germline V gene are LGHNA and YSLEER. The CDR3, as DNA: TGCGCCAGCAGCCAAGAGGGGGGGCTTGAGACCCAGTACTTC. Translation gives CASSQEGGLETQYF.

This rearrangement joins TRBV4-1 to TRBJ1-2, with D tentatively TRBD1 (5 bases). This CDR3 is 13 amino acids long. Germline lookup yields CDR1 MGHRA and CDR2 YSYEKL. V dropped 3 bases and J dropped 7 bases, with 12 bases sitting between them. The CDR3 spells CASSHEGMRGYTF. CDR3 nucleotide sequence: TGCGCCAGCAGCCATGAGGGGATGCGTGGCTACACCTTC.

This chain uses TRBV6-2 or TRBV6-3 with TRBJ2-4; 8 bases are shared with TRBD1. The CDR3 runs 16 residues. Germline V gene sequence: CDR1 MNHEY, CDR2 SVGEGT. The V segment lost 5 bases and the J segment 2 bases; nucleotides outside the gene matches: 8. CDR3 residues: CASSAQGAVSKNIQYF. CDR3 nucleotide sequence: TGTGCCAGCAGTGCCCAGGGGGCTGTATCCAAAAACATTCAGTACTTC.